This T cell receptor beta chain is from a study of somatic mutations in T cells in chronic GVHD (dated by TCRdb to about 2020). Here V drops 4 bases and J drops 6 bases, and the junction holds 6 bases not matched to any gene. The cysteine opens and the phenylalanine closes a CDR3 of 13 amino acids. Only CDR3 DNA remains: 39 bases, in frame from the first base. CDR1 and CDR2, per the germline V gene, are SGHNT and YENEEA. For sorting, cells were stained with anti-CD3, anti-CD4, anti-CD8 and a Vbeta20 antibody from the IOTest Beta Mark kit and sorted on a FACSAria III to a purity above 97%. Peripheral blood was drawn into sodium heparin tubes, and mononuclear cells were separated by Ficoll-Paque PLUS density gradient centrifugation. Before TCRbeta deep sequencing, the CD4+ Vbeta20+, CD4+ Vbeta20-, and CD8+ T cell fractions were FACS-sorted. A remark on this clone: Its cognate antigen has yet to be identified. There are no base qualities to consult, and no much larger clone falls within one base.

Isolated genomic DNA was used for TCRbeta deep sequencing. The immunoSEQ assay, provided as a commercial service, was used for both TCRbeta CDR3 sequencing and the initial data processing. The authors processed their data as follows. Reads were demultiplexed, adapter and primer sequences removed, similar clones merged by frequency-ratio clustering, and V, D, J genes annotated with IMGT. TCRdb took this table from immuneACCESS and kept in-frame rearrangements with V and J called. Such tables lack part of the clones; where checked against another copy, unresolved V genes explain under half of the gap, and the rest is unexplained. That table gives V, J and clone size, and the DNA gave D and trimming. Within this sample are roughly 15,000 clones, with about 80% of them counted one time only. The top ten clones comprise approximately 29% of the sample.

The TCR sequence derives from a male patient aged 50 to 59 with chronic graft-versus-host disease. After a transplant, not all T cells may be the patient's own; some may come from the graft donor. Sequenced: Vbeta20-negative CD4+ T cells from blood. The cell subset or site label of this sample denotes: CD4+ T cells sorted as TCR Vbeta20 negative by flow cytometry. The chain links TRBV11-3 with TRBJ2-7; the central 7 bases match TRBD2. The CDR3 has the sequence CASSSSSGGEQYF. The DNA sequence is as follows: TGTGCCAGCAGCTCCTCCTCGGGAGGCGAGCAGTACTTC.